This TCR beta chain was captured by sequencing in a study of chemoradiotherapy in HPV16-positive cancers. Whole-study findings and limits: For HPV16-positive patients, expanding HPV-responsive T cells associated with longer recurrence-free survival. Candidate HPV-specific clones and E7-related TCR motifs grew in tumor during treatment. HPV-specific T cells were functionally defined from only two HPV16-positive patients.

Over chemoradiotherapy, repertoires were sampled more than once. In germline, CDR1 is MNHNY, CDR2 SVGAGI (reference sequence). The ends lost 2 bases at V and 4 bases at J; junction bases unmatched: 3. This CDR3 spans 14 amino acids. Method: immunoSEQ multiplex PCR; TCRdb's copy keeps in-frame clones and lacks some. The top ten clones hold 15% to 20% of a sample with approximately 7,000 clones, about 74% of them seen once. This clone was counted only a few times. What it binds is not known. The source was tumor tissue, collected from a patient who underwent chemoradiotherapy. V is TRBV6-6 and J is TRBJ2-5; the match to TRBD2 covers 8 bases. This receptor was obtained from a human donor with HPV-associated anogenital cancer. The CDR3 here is CASSYQSGGETQYF. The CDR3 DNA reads TGTGCCAGCAGTTACCAGAGCGGGGGAGAGACCCAGTACTTC.